Listed here is a single TCR beta chain. Its antigen remains unidentified. These data originate in a study of shared clonotypes between healthy human individuals. Study conclusions and caveats: Larger estimated richness was generally recorded for naive subsets relative to memory subsets. How much donors shared clonotypes was expected to be affected by sequencing depth.

Roughly 200 ng DNA, 30,000 or so T cell genomes, went into each sorted-subset replicate PCR. Clones were sequenced by immunoSEQ multiplex PCR, and TCRdb holds only the in-frame ones, with some missing. The sample has some 1.4 million clones; roughly 96% are singletons. The CDR3 spans 16 residues. The germline V gene encodes CDR1 MNHEY and CDR2 SMNVEV (reference sequence). The V and J ends lost 5 bases and 5 bases, in that order; junction bases with no gene match: 12. The sample consisted of naive CD4+ T cells sorted from blood. Subset reported: CD45RA+ positively selected. The chain combines TRBV27 with TRBJ2-1; 7 positions agree with TRBD1. The TCR was taken from a man aged 25-45 years in good health. CDR3 region: CASSHHRDRRNNEQFF. The DNA for the CDR3 is TGTGCCAGCAGTCACCACCGGGACAGACGAAACAATGAGCAGTTCTTC.